One sample yielded the 22 T cell receptor beta chains listed below, sequenced in a study of CD8+CD57+ T cells in acquired aplastic anemia. Profiles of TCR beta VDJ and CDR3 were generated from a genomic DNA template. Via MiXCR, TCRdb re-called the reads, giving one row per CDR3 protein. This sample has 450,000 to 550,000 distinct CDR3 sequences, with roughly a third found just once. The authors sequenced patients whose flow cytometry had shown CD8+CD57+ cell expansion. The sequencing sample was made of sorted CD4+, CD8+, or CD8+CD57+ T cells (not recorded which) from PBMCs. These receptors all come from a human donor with aplastic anemia.

There are a few counts of this clonotype. The DNA of the CDR3 is TGTGCCAGCGGGGAGGACAGGACCTCCTCCTACGAGCAGTACTTC. It encodes CASGEDRTSSYEQYF. This chain joins TRBV28 and TRBJ2-7; weak D call: TRBD1 (7 bases). The V gene's germline CDR1 is MDHEN and CDR2 SYDVKM. The V gene lost 8 bases and the J gene lost 0 bases, with 17 bases spanning the gap. The CDR3 spans 15 residues.

This rearrangement joins TRBV6-2 or TRBV6-3 to TRBJ2-7; 10 nucleotides line up with TRBD1. CDR3 length equals 16 residues. The trim removed 2 bases at V and 2 bases at J, leaving 6 bases unmatched. Germline-derived CDR1 and CDR2 are MNHEY and SVGEGT. CDR3 coding DNA: TGTGCCAGCAGTTACCATGGGACAGGGGAAACCTACGAGCAGTACTTC. Protein product: CASSYHGTGETYEQYF.

This clonotype was seen once. The chain couples TRBV19 to TRBJ2-7, with 8 nucleotides matching TRBD1. There are 15 residues in the CDR3. V lost 5 bases, J lost 2 bases, and 8 bases stayed unmatched. Germline assignment: CDR1 LNHDA and CDR2 SQIVND (reference sequence). The CDR3 nucleotides are TGTGCCAGTAGTTATGGACAGGGAATGGCCTACGAGCAGTACTTC. Residues: CASSYGQGMAYEQYF.

This clonotype was seen a few times. The junction departs from the called germline gene at one end, perhaps through a read error. The chain couples TRBV10-3 to TRBJ2-7; D not certain. CDR1 is ENHRY and CDR2 is SYGVKD in the germline V gene. This CDR3 comprises 14 residues. CDR3 region: CASSYTIFSYEQYF. CDR3 DNA sequence: TGTGCCAGCAGTTACACAATATTTAGCTACGAGCAGTACTTC.

In this sample, this clonotype turned up many times. The chain employs TRBV7-2 and TRBJ1-6, with 7 bases fitting TRBD1. Germline V CDR1 and CDR2: SGHTA, FQGNSA. The CDR3 is 15 amino acids. V dropped 1 base and J dropped 7; count of bases not matched to a gene: 4. Written as DNA, the CDR3 is TGTGCCAGCAGCTTAGTGGGGACAGAAAATTCACCCCTCCACTTT. Its protein is CASSLVGTENSPLHF.

This clonotype occurred once. The chain recombines TRBV20-1 with TRBJ2-2; 7 nucleotides line up with TRBD2. CDR1 is DFQATT, CDR2 SNEGSKA, per germline (reference sequence). This CDR3 contains 15 residues. With V trimmed by 6 bases and J by 5 bases, 12 bases remained unmatched. This CDR3 reads CSARFWGGMTGELFF. The CDR3 coding sequence is TGCAGTGCCCGATTCTGGGGGGGAATGACCGGGGAGCTGTTTTTT.

This clonotype came up many times. The rearrangement links TRBV6-1 to TRBJ1-5; TRBD1 aligns across 10 bases. Germline CDR1 is MNHNS and CDR2 is SASEGT. CDR3 length: 16 residues. V dropped 4 bases and J dropped 4; count of bases not matched to a gene: 7. The CDR3 DNA reads as TGTGCCAGCAGTGGGAAGGACAGGGGGTTGAATCAGCCCCAGCATTTT. Its translation is CASSGKDRGLNQPQHF.

This clonotype was counted many times. The rearrangement joins TRBV7-2 to TRBJ1-2, with a tentative D call TRBD1 (6 bases). Germline V CDR1 and CDR2: SGHTA, FQGNSA. V lost 3 bases and J lost 4, with 12 bases in between. CDR3 size: 14 residues. Here the CDR3 reads CASSLGSTGYGYTF. The CDR3 DNA reads as TGTGCCAGCAGCTTGGGATCGACAGGCTATGGCTACACCTTC.

This clonotype was seen a handful of times. The rearrangement uses TRBV5-2 and TRBJ2-3; the DNA was not used to check the table's D call, TRBD2. TRBV5-2 is flagged as a pseudogene. There are 18 residues in the CDR3. The CDR3 DNA sequence: TGTGCCAGCAACTCCCAGGCGGGGGGGCTATCTAGCACAGATACGCAGTATTTT. This sequence encodes CASNSQAGGLSSTDTQYF.

V is TRBV18 and J is TRBJ1-3; D is unclear. In germline, CDR1 is KGHSH, CDR2 LQKENI. This CDR3 is built from 17 residues. V lost 6 bases, J lost 1 base, and 19 bases lay in between. The CDR3 is CASSLGFGSSSGNTIYF. CDR3 DNA: TGTGCCAGCTCCCTAGGATTTGGGAGTTCTTCTGGAAACACCATATATTTT.

This clonotype was recorded many times. V and J are TRBV19 and TRBJ1-2; perhaps TRBD1 as D (5 bases). V was shortened by 6 bases and J by 4 bases, with 12 bases between the two germline ends. CDR1 and CDR2 from the germline V gene are LNHDA and SQIVND (reference sequence). This CDR3 has 13 amino acids. The CDR3 DNA sequence: TGTGCCAGTAGCGCCGGGACCACCTATGGCTACACCTTC. This translates into CASSAGTTYGYTF.

This clonotype has a count of ten or more. This chain connects TRBV10-3 to TRBJ1-1; no reliable D call. The germline CDR1 and CDR2 sequences are ENHRY and SYGVKD. The CDR3 contains 14 residues. The V gene lost 4 bases and the J gene lost 0 bases, with 9 bases spanning the gap. CDR3 in DNA: TGTGCCATCAGTGCGAGGCAATTGAACACTGAAGCTTTCTTT. It specifies CAISARQLNTEAFF.

This clonotype was seen a handful of times. The chain links TRBV4-2 to TRBJ1-2; tentatively, D is TRBD1 (6 bases). The CDR3 extends over 16 amino acids. CDR1 and CDR2 (germline): LGHNA, YNFKEQ. V lost 4 bases, J lost 3 bases, and 18 bases lay in between. CDR3 DNA sequence: TGTGCCAGCAGCCCGGGAGGGGGGGCAGGCGACTATGGCTACACCTTC. Residues: CASSPGGGAGDYGYTF.

This clonotype was counted only a few times. Here the CDR3 reads CASSPTQANYGYTF. CDR3 nucleotide sequence: TGTGCCAGCTCACCAACACAGGCGAACTATGGCTACACCTTC. The chain has TRBV18 and TRBJ1-2; possible D gene TRBD1, 5 bases. V lost 2 bases and J 2 bases, leaving 9 bases between the germline ends. The CDR3 runs 14 residues. Per germline, CDR1 KGHSH and CDR2 LQKENI.

Regarding this clonotype: Just one base apart from a much larger clone, this may be a read error. The rearrangement joins TRBV20-1 to TRBJ2-7; possible D gene TRBD2, 6 bases. Germline assignment: CDR1 DFQATT and CDR2 SNEGSKA (reference sequence). The CDR3 extends over 12 amino acids. The CDR3 DNA reads TGCGGTGCCGGACTAATAATCTACGAGCAGTACTTC. Its protein product is CGAGLIIYEQYF.

This chain connects TRBV11-1 to TRBJ2-2, with 9 positions matching TRBD1. CDR1 is SGHAT and CDR2 is FQDESV in the germline V gene (reference sequence). Trimming took 3 bases from V and 0 from J; bases not matched to a gene: 5. The CDR3 extends over 17 amino acids. In DNA, the CDR3 is TGTGCCAGCAGCTTTGCGGGACAGGGCGCGAACACCGGGGAGCTGTTTTTT. Translated, it gives CASSFAGQGANTGELFF.

A note on this clonotype: With a much larger clone just one base away, this may be a read error. The V gene is TRBV2, the J gene TRBJ2-1; the D is unclear. Germline CDR1 is SNHLY and CDR2 is FYNNEI. This CDR3 region has 11 residues. The CDR3 region is CASGELVEQFF. The CDR3 coding sequence is TGTGCCAGCGGTGAGCTGGTTGAGCAGTTCTTC.

This rearrangement joins TRBV20-1 to TRBJ1-1; no definite D call. Germline V lookup: CDR1 DFQATT, CDR2 SNEGSKA (reference sequence). The ends were cut back, 3 bases at V and 0 bases at J, with 8 bases in the middle. This CDR3 has 13 residues. The CDR3 coding sequence is TGCAGTGCTAGGGAGACAATGAACACTGAAGCTTTCTTT. This codes for CSARETMNTEAFF.

This clonotype was seen only a few times. The rearrangement uses TRBV3-1 and TRBJ2-7; D remains ambiguous. Between the trimmed V and J ends, which lost 1 base and 1 base, there was a span of 8 bases. This CDR3 region has 14 residues. CDR1 LGHDT and CDR2 YNNKEL come from the germline V gene (reference sequence). Here the CDR3 reads CASSQGQASYEQYF. For the CDR3, the DNA is TGTGCCAGCAGCCAAGGGCAGGCTTCCTACGAGCAGTACTTC.

This clonotype was counted a few times. This CDR3 is CASSSHREVERVDYGYTF. The CDR3 DNA is TGTGCCAGCAGTAGCCACAGGGAAGTGGAAAGAGTGGACTATGGCTACACCTTC. The rearrangement joins TRBV6-1 to TRBJ1-2; tentative D call: TRBD1 (6 bases). The V end was cut by 5 bases, the J end by 3 bases, with 25 bases between. Germline V gene lookup returns CDR1 MNHNS and CDR2 SASEGT. The CDR3 has 18 residues.

The CDR3 here is CSASQESDNEQFF. The CDR3 coding sequence is TGCAGTGCTAGCCAGGAGTCGGACAATGAGCAGTTCTTC. The chain recombines TRBV20-1 with TRBJ2-1; D uncertain. Germline V gives CDR1 DFQATT, CDR2 SNEGSKA (reference sequence). Between the trimmed V and J ends, which lost 3 bases and 5 bases, there was a span of 11 bases. The CDR3 loop spans 13 amino acids.

This chain connects TRBV10-3 to TRBJ2-7, with D possibly matching TRBD1 (6 bases). V lost 7 bases to trimming and J lost 0 bases, with 13 bases between them. The CDR3 extends over 14 amino acids. The V gene's germline CDR1 is ENHRY and CDR2 SYGVKD. This CDR3 is CAITDRRSSYEQYF. The CDR3 bases are TGTGCCATCACCGACAGGCGAAGCTCCTACGAGCAGTACTTC.